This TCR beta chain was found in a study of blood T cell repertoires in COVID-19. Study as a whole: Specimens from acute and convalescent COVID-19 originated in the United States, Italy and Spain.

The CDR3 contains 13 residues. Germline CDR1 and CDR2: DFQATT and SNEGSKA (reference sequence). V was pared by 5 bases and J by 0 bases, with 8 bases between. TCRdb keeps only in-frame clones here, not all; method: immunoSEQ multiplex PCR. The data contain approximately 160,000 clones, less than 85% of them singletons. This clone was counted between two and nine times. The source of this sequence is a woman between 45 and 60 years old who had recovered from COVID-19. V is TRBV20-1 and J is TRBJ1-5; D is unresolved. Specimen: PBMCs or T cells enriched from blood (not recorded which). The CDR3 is CSARDYSNQPQHF. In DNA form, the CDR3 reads TGCAGTGCTCGTGACTATAGCAATCAGCCCCAGCATTTT.